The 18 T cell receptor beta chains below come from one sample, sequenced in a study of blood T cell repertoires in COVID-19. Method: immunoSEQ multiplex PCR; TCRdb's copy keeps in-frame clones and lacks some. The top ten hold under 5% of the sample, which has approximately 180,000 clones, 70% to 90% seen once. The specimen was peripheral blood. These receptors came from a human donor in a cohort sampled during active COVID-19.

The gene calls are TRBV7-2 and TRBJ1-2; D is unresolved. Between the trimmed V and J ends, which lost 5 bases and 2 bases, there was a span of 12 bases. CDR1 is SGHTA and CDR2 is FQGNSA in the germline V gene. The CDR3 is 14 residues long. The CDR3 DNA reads TGTGCCAGCAGCCCCGTCCTGTCGAACTATGGCTACACCTTC. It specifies CASSPVLSNYGYTF.

The CDR3 DNA reads as TGTGCCAGTATGGACACAGGCTCTGGAAACACCATATATTTT. Translated: CASMDTGSGNTIYF. The rearrangement joins TRBV19 to TRBJ1-3, with D possibly TRBD1 on 5 matching bases. Trimming took off 7 bases at V and 0 bases at J, with 10 bases between the two ends. Germline V gives CDR1 LNHDA, CDR2 SQIVND (reference sequence). The CDR3 covers 14 residues.

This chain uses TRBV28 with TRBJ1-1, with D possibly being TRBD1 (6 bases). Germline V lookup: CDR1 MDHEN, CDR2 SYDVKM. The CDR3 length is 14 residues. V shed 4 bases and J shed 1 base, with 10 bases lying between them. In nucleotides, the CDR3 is TGTGCCAGCAGTTCCTGGGGGCGGAACACTGAAGCTTTCTTT. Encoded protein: CASSSWGRNTEAFF.

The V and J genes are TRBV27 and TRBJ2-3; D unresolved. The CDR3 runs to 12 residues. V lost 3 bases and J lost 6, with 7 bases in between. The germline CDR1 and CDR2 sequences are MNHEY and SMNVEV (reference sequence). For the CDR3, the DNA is TGTGCCAGCAGTTTCCCCGGGGATACGCAGTATTTT. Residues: CASSFPGDTQYF.

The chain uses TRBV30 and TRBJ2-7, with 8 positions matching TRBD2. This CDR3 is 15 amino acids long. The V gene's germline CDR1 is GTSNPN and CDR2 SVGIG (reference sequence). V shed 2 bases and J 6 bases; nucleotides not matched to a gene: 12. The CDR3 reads CAWSFTGTRISEQYF. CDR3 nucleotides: TGTGCCTGGAGTTTTACCGGGACTAGGATATCCGAGCAGTACTTC. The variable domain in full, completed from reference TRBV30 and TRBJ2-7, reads SQTIHQWPATLVQPVGSPLSLECTVEGTSNPNLYWYRQAAGRGLQLLFYSVGIGQISSEVPQNLSASRPQDRQFILSSKKLLLSDSGFYLCAWSFTGTRISEQYFGPGTRLTVT.

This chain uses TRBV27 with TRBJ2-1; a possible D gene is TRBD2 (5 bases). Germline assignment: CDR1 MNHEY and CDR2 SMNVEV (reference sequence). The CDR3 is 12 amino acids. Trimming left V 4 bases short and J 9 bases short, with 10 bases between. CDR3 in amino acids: CASSWRKGEQFF. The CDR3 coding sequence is TGTGCCAGCAGTTGGAGGAAAGGTGAGCAGTTCTTC.

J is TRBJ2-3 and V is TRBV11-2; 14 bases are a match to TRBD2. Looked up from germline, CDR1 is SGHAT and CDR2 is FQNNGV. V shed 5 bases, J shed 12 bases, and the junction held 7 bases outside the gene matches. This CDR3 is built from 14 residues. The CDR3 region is CASSPGLAGESQYF. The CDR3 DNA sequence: TGTGCCAGCAGCCCGGGACTAGCGGGAGAATCACAGTATTTT.

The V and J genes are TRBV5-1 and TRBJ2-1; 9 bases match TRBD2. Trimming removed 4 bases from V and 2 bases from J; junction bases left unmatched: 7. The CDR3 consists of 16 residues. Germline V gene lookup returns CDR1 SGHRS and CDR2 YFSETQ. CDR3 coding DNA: TGCGCCAGCAGCGGCATGACTAGCGGCCCCTACAATGAGCAGTTCTTC. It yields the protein CASSGMTSGPYNEQFF.

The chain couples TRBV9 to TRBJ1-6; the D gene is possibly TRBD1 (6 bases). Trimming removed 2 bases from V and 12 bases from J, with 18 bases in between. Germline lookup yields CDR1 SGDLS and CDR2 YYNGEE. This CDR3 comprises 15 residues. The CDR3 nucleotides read TGTGCCAGCAGCGTCGGATGGGGGGGCGGAGTACCCCTCCACTTT. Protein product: CASSVGWGGGVPLHF.

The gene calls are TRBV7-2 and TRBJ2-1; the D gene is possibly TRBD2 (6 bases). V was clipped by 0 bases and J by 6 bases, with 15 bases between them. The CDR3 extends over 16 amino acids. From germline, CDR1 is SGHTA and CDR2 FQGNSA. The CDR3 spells CASSLATRGSRNEQFF. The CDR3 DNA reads TGTGCCAGCAGCTTAGCGACTAGGGGATCGCGCAATGAGCAGTTCTTC.

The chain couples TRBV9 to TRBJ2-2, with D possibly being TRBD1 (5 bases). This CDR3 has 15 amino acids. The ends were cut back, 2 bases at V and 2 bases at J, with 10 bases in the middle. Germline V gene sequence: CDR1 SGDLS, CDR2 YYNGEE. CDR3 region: CASSVGPTNTGELFF. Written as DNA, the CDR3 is TGTGCCAGCAGCGTGGGGCCGACAAACACCGGGGAGCTGTTTTTT.

CDR3 in DNA: TGCGCCAGCAGCCAAGGGGATACCGGGACAGCCTATGGCTACACCTTC. Amino acids: CASSQGDTGTAYGYTF. The rearrangement uses TRBV4-1 and TRBJ1-2; TRBD1 agrees at 7 bases. Losses at the gene ends were 1 base for V and 4 bases for J; bases not matched to a gene: 9. The CDR3 contains 16 residues. Germline CDR1 reads MGHRA; CDR2 reads YSYEKL.

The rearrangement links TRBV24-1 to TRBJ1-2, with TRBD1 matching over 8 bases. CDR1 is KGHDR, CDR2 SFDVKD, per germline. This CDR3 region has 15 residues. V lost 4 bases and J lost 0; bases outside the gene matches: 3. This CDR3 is CATSDEQGANYGYTF. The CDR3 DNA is TGTGCCACCAGTGACGAACAGGGGGCTAACTATGGCTACACCTTC.

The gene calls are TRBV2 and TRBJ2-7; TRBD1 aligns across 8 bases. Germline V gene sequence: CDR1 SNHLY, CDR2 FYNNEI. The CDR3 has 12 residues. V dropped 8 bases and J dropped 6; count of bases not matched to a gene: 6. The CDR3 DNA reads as TGTGCCAGCCTCCGGGGACAGGCCGAGCAGTACTTC. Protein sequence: CASLRGQAEQYF.

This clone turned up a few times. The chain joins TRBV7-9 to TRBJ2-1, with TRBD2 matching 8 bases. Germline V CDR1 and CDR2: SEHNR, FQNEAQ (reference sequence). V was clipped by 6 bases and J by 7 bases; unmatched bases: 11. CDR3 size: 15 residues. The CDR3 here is CASSTAGTRANEQFF. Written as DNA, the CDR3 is TGTGCCAGCAGTACCGCCGGGACTAGAGCTAATGAGCAGTTCTTC.

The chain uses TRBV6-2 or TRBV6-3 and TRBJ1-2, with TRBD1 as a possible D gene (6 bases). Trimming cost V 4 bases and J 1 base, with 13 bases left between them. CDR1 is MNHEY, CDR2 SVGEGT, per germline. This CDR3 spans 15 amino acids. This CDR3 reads CASSSSWGLNYGYTF. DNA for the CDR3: TGTGCCAGCAGTTCCTCTTGGGGGCTTAACTATGGCTACACCTTC.

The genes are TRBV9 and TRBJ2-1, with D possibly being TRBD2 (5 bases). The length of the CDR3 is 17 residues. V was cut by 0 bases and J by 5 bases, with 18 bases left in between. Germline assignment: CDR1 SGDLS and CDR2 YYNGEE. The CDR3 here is CASSVALAGRADNEQFF. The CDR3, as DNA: TGTGCCAGCAGCGTAGCTCTCGCGGGCAGAGCGGACAATGAGCAGTTCTTC.

In nucleotides, the CDR3 is TGTGCCATCAGTGATAGCGGGGGGGCAAGGGAGCAGTACTTC. Protein: CAISDSGGAREQYF. This chain uses TRBV10-3 with TRBJ2-7, with 11 bases lining up with TRBD2. Per the germline V gene, CDR1 is ENHRY and CDR2 is SYGVKD. J gave up 7 bases and V 3 bases, and 5 bases lay outside the gene matches. The CDR3 covers 14 residues.